A selection of T cell receptor beta chains follows, all from one sample in a study of beta chain features in type 1 diabetes. The method was immunoSEQ multiplex PCR; TCRdb's version includes in-frame clones alone and lacks a portion of them. The table lists around 710,000 clones, around an eighth of them singletons. The source material was naive CD4+ T cells from blood. All receptors come from a man aged 25-45 years with type 1 diabetes. The CDR3 runs from the conserved cysteine through the conserved F or W. A D gene is named only where the DNA matches it firmly. A row's size may be missing; if present it is once, few, many or a size class.

TRBD1	TRBJ2-1	NA	TRBV5-4	TGTGCCAGCAGCCCAGACGAGGGACAGAACTCCTACAATGAGCAGTTCTTC	CASSPDEGQNSYNEQFF
TRBD1	TRBJ1-1	NA	TRBV9	TGTGCCAGCAGCAACAGGGGGCTGCATGAAGCTTTCTTT	CASSNRGLHEAFF
TRBD1	TRBJ1-3	NA	TRBV4-2	TGTGCCAGCAGCCAAGATGCAGGGGGCTATGAGAACACCATATATTTT	CASSQDAGGYENTIYF
NA	TRBJ1-5	few	TRBV25-1	TGTGCCAGCAGTGACAACAGGGAGGGCAATCAGCCCCAGCATTTT	CASSDNREGNQPQHF
NA	TRBJ2-1	few	TRBV7-7	TGTGCCAGCAGCTTAGGAACCTACAATGAGCAGTTCTTC	CASSLGTYNEQFF
NA	TRBJ1-1	few	TRBV2	TGTGCCAGCAGTGCACAACGAACTTCAGGGAACACTGAAGCTTTCTTT	CASSAQRTSGNTEAFF
NA	TRBJ2-5	NA	TRBV5-1	TGCGCCAGCAGCTTGGAGGGGGGCCAAGAGACCCAGTACTTC	CASSLEGGQETQYF
TRBD1	TRBJ2-7	many	TRBV7-2	TGTGCCAGCAGCTCGTTTACAGGGGTCGAGCAGTACTTC	CASSSFTGVEQYF
TRBD2	TRBJ2-5	few	TRBV29-1	TGCAGCGGAGCGGGGGGGACTCGGGAGACCCAGTACTTC	CSGAGGTRETQYF
TRBD1	TRBJ2-1	few	TRBV7-9	TGTGCCAGCAGCGCTACAGGGGGCAATGAGCAGTTCTTC	CASSATGGNEQFF
TRBD2	TRBJ2-5	few	TRBV7-7	TGTGCTAGCAGCTTAATACTAGCGGGGGAGACCCAGTACTTC	CASSLILAGETQYF
NA	TRBJ1-5	NA	TRBV19	TGTGCCAGTAGAGGACCGTATAGCAATCAGCCCCAGCATTTT	CASRGPYSNQPQHF
NA	TRBJ2-7	NA	TRBV18	TGTGCCAGCTCACCGGGGGAGAGCTCCTACGAGCAGTACTTC	CASSPGESSYEQYF
TRBD1	TRBJ2-7	few	TRBV18	TGTGCCAGCACTTATGACAGGGCCTACGAGCAGTACTTC	CASTYDRAYEQYF
NA	TRBJ1-5	NA	TRBV18	TGTGCCAGCTCACCACGGTCAGGGGCTGGGAATCAGCCCCAGCATTTT	CASSPRSGAGNQPQHF
TRBD1	TRBJ1-1	NA	TRBV5-1	TGCGCCAGCAGCTTGGAAGGTTTGGGGAGCTGGACAGGGGAAACTGAAGCTTTCTTT	CASSLEGLGSWTGETEAFF
TRBD1	TRBJ1-2	few	TRBV6-5	TGTGCCAGCAGTCGGACAGGGAGAGGGAGCTACACCTTC	CASSRTGRGSYTF
TRBD2	TRBJ2-1	few	TRBV4-3	TGCGCCAGCAGCCAAGATCTTTTGGCGCTAGCGGGGGCCTACAATGAGCAGTTCTTC	CASSQDLLALAGAYNEQFF
NA	TRBJ1-5	NA	TRBV23-1	TGCGCCAGCAGTCGAAGACCTGATCGGCCTTATAGCAATCAGCCCCAGCATTTT	CASSRRPDRPYSNQPQHF
TRBD1	TRBJ2-7	few	TRBV25-1	TGTGCCAGCAGTGAATATGGGACAGGGGCCTACGAGCAGTACTTC	CASSEYGTGAYEQYF
NA	TRBJ2-1	NA	TRBV5-1	TGCGCCAGCAGCCCCTTGGCAGGGGTCAATGAGCAGTTCTTC	CASSPLAGVNEQFF
NA	TRBJ2-7	few	TRBV5-1	TGCGCCAGCAGAACCTCAGGGGCCTACGAGCAGTACTTC	CASRTSGAYEQYF
NA	TRBJ1-5	NA	TRBV30	TGTGCCTGGAGCTTGAGCGGGTTTGGAAATCAGCCCCAGCATTTT	CAWSLSGFGNQPQHF
NA	TRBJ2-1	few	TRBV4-3	TGCGCCAGCAGCCAACCCCCGGTCGGCGCGGGGAGGTCCTACAATGAGCAGTTCTTC	CASSQPPVGAGRSYNEQFF
NA	TRBJ1-6	NA	TRBV2	TGTGCCAGCAGTAGAAGTGGCAGTGGCGATTCACCCCTCCACTTT	CASSRSGSGDSPLHF
NA	TRBJ1-1	few	TRBV6-5	TGTGCCAGCAGTTACACAGGGTTCACTGAAGCTTTCTTT	CASSYTGFTEAFF
NA	TRBJ1-5	few	TRBV4-2	TGTGCCAGCAGCCAAGATGCTACGGGGGAACAGCCCCAGCATTTT	CASSQDATGEQPQHF
NA	TRBJ1-5	few	TRBV18	TGTGCCAGCTCACCGACCGGGAATCAGCCCCAGCATTTT	CASSPTGNQPQHF
NA	TRBJ1-4	NA	TRBV19	TGTGCCAGTAGTATCGATTACGGCGACGCCTTGGAAAAACTGTTTTTT	CASSIDYGDALEKLFF
NA	TRBJ1-1	NA	TRBV9	TGTGCCAGCAGCGTAGCAGGGAACACTGAAGCTTTCTTT	CASSVAGNTEAFF
TRBD1	TRBJ2-5	few	TRBV10-3	TGTGCCATCAGTAAGGGACAGGGGAAGGAGACCCAGTACTTC	CAISKGQGKETQYF
NA	TRBJ1-5	NA	TRBV6-6	TGTGCCAGCAGGATGGATCTCAATCAGCCCCAGCATTTT	CASRMDLNQPQHF
TRBD1	TRBJ2-7	few	TRBV7-2	TGTGCCAGCAGCGTCCAGACAGGGGCCTACGAGCAGTACTTC	CASSVQTGAYEQYF
TRBD1	TRBJ1-2	NA	TRBV2	TGTGCCAGCAGTGAAGCGCTTCGGACAGGGGGCTATGGCTACACCTTC	CASSEALRTGGYGYTF
TRBD1	TRBJ2-1	NA	TRBV6-1	TGTGCCAGCATTCCGGGACAGATATACAATGAGCAGTTCTTC	CASIPGQIYNEQFF
TRBD1	TRBJ1-1	few	TRBV29-1	TGCAGCTCCAGGGGGCTTGGCACTGAAGCTTTCTTT	CSSRGLGTEAFF
TRBD1	TRBJ1-2	few	TRBV7-9	TGTGCCAGCAGCCCCCAGGCACCGGGACAGGAGGGCTACACCTTC	CASSPQAPGQEGYTF
TRBD1	TRBJ1-1	NA	TRBV27	TGTGCCAGCAGTTGGGGACAGGACACTGAAGCTTTCTTT	CASSWGQDTEAFF
NA	TRBJ1-2	NA	TRBV29-1	TGCAGCGTTGTAAAGACAGGCGTGCATGGCTACACCTTC	CSVVKTGVHGYTF
TRBD2	TRBJ2-3	NA	TRBV4-3	TGCGCCAGCAGCCAACGGACTAGCGTAAGCACAGATACGCAGTATTTT	CASSQRTSVSTDTQYF
TRBD2	TRBJ2-1	NA	TRBV4-2	TGTGCCAGCAGCCAAGAGACTAGCGGGGGATCCTACAATGAGCAGTTCTTC	CASSQETSGGSYNEQFF